This T cell receptor beta chain was captured by sequencing in a study of Graves' ophthalmopathy and Graves' hyperthyroidism. Study overall: Specimen type is peripheral blood, obtained at initial diagnosis before any treatment.

The CDR3 is 15 residues long. Germline CDR1 and CDR2: SQVTM and ANQGSEA. The sequenced template was RNA, covering the TCR beta CDR3 region. In the first round, RT-PCR was carried out with HTBI primers, and a multiplex PCR formed the second round. TCRdb processed the multiplex PCR reads anew with MiXCR; each CDR3 protein has one entry. The profile covers hundreds of thousands of distinct CDR3 sequences, with around 45% appearing a single time and less than 60% taken by the ten largest. Ophthalmopathy-affected donors exhibited moderate-to-severe activity, CAS ≥3, NOSPECS ≥4, and duration under 3 months. Enrollment excluded any patients with other autoimmune diseases, uncontrolled infections, pregnancy or lactation. Diagnosis was based on clinical symptoms, serum thyroxine, TRAb, thyroid ultrasound and orbital computed tomography.

The chain employs TRBV29-1 and TRBJ1-5, with 7 bases identical to TRBD1. This TCR derives from an adult man with Graves' ophthalmopathy. Source material: peripheral blood. The CDR3 is CSASDAKGASGAQHF. CDR3 sequence (DNA): TGCAGTGCTAGTGATGCGAAGGGGGCGAGTGGGGCCCAGCATTTT.